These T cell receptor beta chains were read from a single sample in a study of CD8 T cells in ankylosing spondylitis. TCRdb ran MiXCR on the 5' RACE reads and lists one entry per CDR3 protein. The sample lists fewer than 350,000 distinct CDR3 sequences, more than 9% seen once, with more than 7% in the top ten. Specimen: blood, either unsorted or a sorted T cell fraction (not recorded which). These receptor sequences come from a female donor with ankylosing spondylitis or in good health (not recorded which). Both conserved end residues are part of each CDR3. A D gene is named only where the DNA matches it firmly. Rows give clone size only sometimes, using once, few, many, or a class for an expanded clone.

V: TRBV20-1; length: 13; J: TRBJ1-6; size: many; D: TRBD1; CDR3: CSADRIANSPLHF; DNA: TGCAGTGCGGACAGGATCGCCAATTCACCCCTCCACTTT
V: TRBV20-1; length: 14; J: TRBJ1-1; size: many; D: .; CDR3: CSASRPNKQSEAFF; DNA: TGCAGTGCTAGCCGGCCGAATAAGCAATCTGAAGCTTTCTTT
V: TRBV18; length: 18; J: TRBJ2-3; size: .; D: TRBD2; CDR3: CASSALPDALAGIDTQYF; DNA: TGTGCCAGCTCAGCGCTCCCGGACGCCCTAGCGGGTATAGATACGCAGTATTTT
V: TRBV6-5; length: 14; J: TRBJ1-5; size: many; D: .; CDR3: CASSYSVGTTPQHF; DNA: TGTGCCAGCAGTTACTCCGTAGGGACGACGCCCCAGCATTTT
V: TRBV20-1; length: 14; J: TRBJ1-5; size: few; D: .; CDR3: CSAPRDRGNQPQHF; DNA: TGCAGTGCACCCAGAGATAGGGGGAATCAGCCCCAGCATTTT
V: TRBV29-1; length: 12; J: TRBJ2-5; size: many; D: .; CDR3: CSVASGQETQYF; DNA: TGCAGCGTTGCTTCGGGCCAAGAGACCCAGTACTTC
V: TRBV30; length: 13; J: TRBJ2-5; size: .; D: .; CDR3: CAWSNSVVETQYF; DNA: TGTGCCTGGAGTAATAGCGTGGTGGAGACCCAGTACTTC
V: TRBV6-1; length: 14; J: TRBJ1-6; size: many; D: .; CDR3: CASRTGNKESPLHF; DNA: TGTGCCAGCAGAACAGGGAACAAAGAGTCACCCCTCCACTTT
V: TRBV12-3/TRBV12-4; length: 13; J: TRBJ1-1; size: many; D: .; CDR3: CASSLRRATEAFF; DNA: TGTGCCAGCAGTCTCCGGCGGGCCACTGAAGCTTTCTTT
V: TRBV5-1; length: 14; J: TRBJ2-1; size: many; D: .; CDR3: CASSLDPRYNEQFF; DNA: TGCGCCAGCAGCTTGGATCCTCGCTACAATGAGCAGTTCTTC
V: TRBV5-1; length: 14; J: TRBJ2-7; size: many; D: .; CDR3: CASSLPSPSYEQYF; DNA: TGCGCCAGCAGCCTACCGAGCCCTTCCTACGAGCAGTACTTC